The 20 T cell receptor beta chains given below trace back to one sample, sequenced in a study of T-cell memory formation after mild COVID-19. TCRdb reprocessed the 5' RACE reads with MiXCR, giving one entry per CDR3 protein. The table includes hundreds of thousands of distinct CDR3 sequences, 20% to 25% detected once. The sequencing sample was made of PBMCs or a T cell subset sorted from them (not recorded which). The receptors derive from an adult woman who had mild COVID-19 (a few samples of this study predate the infection). Cell type and time point are not known.

The gene calls are TRBV27 and TRBJ2-7, with D tentatively TRBD2 (5 bases). Per germline, CDR1 MNHEY and CDR2 SMNVEV (reference sequence). The CDR3 consists of 14 residues. Deletions cut 6 bases from V and 0 bases from J, with 12 bases between. The CDR3 bases are TGTGCCAGCAGCCCGGACGGGGTCTCCTACGAGCAGTACTTC. This gives the protein CASSPDGVSYEQYF.

In this sample, this clonotype turned up a few times. This chain links TRBV24-1 with TRBJ2-1; 11 nucleotides match TRBD2. Germline loops: CDR1 KGHDR, CDR2 SFDVKD. This CDR3 region has 20 residues. The J segment lost 8 bases and the V segment lost 1 base, leaving 18 bases of the junction unmatched. CDR3 DNA sequence: TGTGCCACCAGTGATTTCTCAGCGGGCATAGCGGGGGGGCTCGTCCATGAGCAGTTCTTC. It is translated as CATSDFSAGIAGGLVHEQFF.

The table lists this clonotype with a few counts. The chain recombines TRBV6-2 or TRBV6-3 with TRBJ2-7, with D possibly TRBD1 on 6 matching bases. CDR3 length: 16 amino acids. The germline V and J ends were trimmed by 2 bases and 4 bases, with 18 bases remaining between them. Germline assignment: CDR1 MNHEY and CDR2 SVGEGT. DNA of the CDR3: TGTGCCAGCAGTTACGAGGTTTGGGGGCCTCAGTACGAGCAGTACTTC. It yields the protein CASSYEVWGPQYEQYF.

The chain uses TRBV4-1 and TRBJ1-1; D gene ambiguous. The CDR3 contains 11 residues. Germline V gives CDR1 MGHRA, CDR2 YSYEKL. V lost 8 bases to trimming and J lost 12 bases, with 16 bases between them. The DNA of the CDR3 is TGCGCCAGCGGAAAGGGCCCAAGGCCTTTCTTT. Amino acids: CASGKGPRPFF.

This clonotype was found a few times. The chain couples TRBV5-6 to TRBJ2-3, with 10 bases identical to TRBD2. Unmatched junction bases numbered 5, after V lost 3 bases and J lost 4 bases. Germline CDR1 and CDR2: SGHDT and YYEEEE. CDR3 length equals 15 residues. This CDR3 is CASSSSGGAPDTQYF. CDR3 DNA sequence: TGTGCCAGCAGCTCGAGCGGGGGGGCACCAGATACGCAGTATTTT.

The CDR3 is CATRGGEDTGELFF. CDR3 sequence (DNA): TGTGCCACACGAGGAGGGGAGGACACCGGGGAGCTGTTTTTT. The rearrangement links TRBV6-2 or TRBV6-3 to TRBJ2-2, with D perhaps TRBD2 (6 bases). The CDR3 extends over 14 amino acids. V lost 10 bases to trimming and J lost 3 bases, with 15 bases between them. Germline CDR1 reads MNHEY; CDR2 reads SVGEGT.

This clonotype was detected a few times. This CDR3 reads CASSPGLAGTQETQYF. DNA for the CDR3: TGCGCCAGCAGCCCCGGACTAGCGGGCACACAAGAGACCCAGTACTTC. This sequence joins TRBV5-1 and TRBJ2-5, with 11 bases lining up with TRBD2. Germline CDR1 is SGHRS and CDR2 is YFSETQ. The V and J ends lost 4 bases and 2 bases, in that order; junction bases with no gene match: 7. This CDR3 region has 16 residues.

The chain recombines TRBV10-3 with TRBJ2-7; no reliable D call. The germline gives CDR1 ENHRY, CDR2 SYGVKD. This CDR3 is 12 amino acids long. V lost 8 bases to trimming and J lost 2 bases, with 10 bases between them. The CDR3 sequence is CAIARDPYEQYF. CDR3 nucleotides: TGTGCCATCGCCAGAGATCCCTACGAGCAGTACTTC.

CDR3 protein: CASSGTPLSTDTQYF. CDR3 nucleotides: TGTGCCAGCAGTGGGACCCCTCTAAGCACAGATACGCAGTATTTT. The chain couples TRBV2 to TRBJ2-3; D gene uncertain. The germline V and J ends were trimmed by 4 bases and 0 bases, with 11 bases remaining between them. CDR3 size: 15 residues. The germline gives CDR1 SNHLY, CDR2 FYNNEI.

The chain couples TRBV7-3 to TRBJ2-5, with D tentatively TRBD1 (6 bases). The germline gives CDR1 SGHTA, CDR2 FQGTGA. This CDR3 has 14 amino acids. The V end was cut by 5 bases, the J end by 7 bases, with 17 bases between. CDR3 region: CASSPGTSRGTQYF. The CDR3 nucleotides are TGTGCCAGCAGCCCAGGGACATCCCGAGGGACCCAGTACTTC.

This chain joins TRBV6-5 and TRBJ1-2; D remains unclear. CDR3 length equals 14 residues. Looked up from germline, CDR1 is MNHEY and CDR2 is SVGAGI. Trimming removed 2 bases at V and 3 bases at J, with 10 bases between. CDR3 region: CASSYDGGYYGYTF. CDR3 nucleotide sequence: TGTGCCAGCAGTTACGACGGCGGCTACTATGGCTACACCTTC.

V gene TRBV5-1 combines with J gene TRBJ2-7, with D uncertain. V lost 4 bases and J lost 3, with 11 bases in between. CDR3 size: 13 residues. Germline V gene sequence: CDR1 SGHRS, CDR2 YFSETQ. The CDR3 loop is CASSGPPGYEQYF. The CDR3 nucleotides are TGCGCCAGCAGCGGGCCTCCAGGCTACGAGCAGTACTTC.

In its sample, this clonotype was seen a few times. This sequence joins TRBV7-9 and TRBJ2-1; either TRBD1 or TRBD2 may fit D (5 bases each). The CDR3 has 12 amino acids. V shed 3 bases and J shed 12 bases, with 12 bases lying between them. In germline, CDR1 is SEHNR, CDR2 FQNEAQ (reference sequence). DNA of the CDR3: TGTGCCAGCAGCTTGGGGGTCCATGGGCAGTTCTTC. This encodes CASSLGVHGQFF. Filled out from reference TRBV7-9 and TRBJ2-1, the complete variable domain reads DTGVSQNPRHKITKRGQNVTFRCDPISEHNRLYWYRQTLGQGPEFLTYFQNEAQLEKSRLLSDRFSAERPKGSFSTLEIQRTEQGDSAMYLCASSLGVHGQFFGPGTRLTVL.

J is TRBJ1-1 and V is TRBV7-6, with 8 bases matching TRBD1. Unmatched junction bases numbered 8, after V lost 5 bases and J lost 6 bases. The germline CDR1 and CDR2 sequences are SGHVS and FNYEAQ. The CDR3 has 14 amino acids. This CDR3 is CASSRGQGNPEAFF. CDR3 in DNA: TGTGCCAGCAGCCGAGGACAGGGTAACCCTGAAGCTTTCTTT.

The chain links TRBV7-3 to TRBJ2-4, with D uncertain. V shed 0 bases and J shed 1 base, with 10 bases lying between them. Germline V gene sequence: CDR1 SGHTA, CDR2 FQGTGA. CDR3 size: 16 residues. The DNA for the CDR3 is TGTGCCAGCAGCTTAACAGGTCCACTGGCCAAAAACATTCAGTACTTC. Translation: CASSLTGPLAKNIQYF.

This clonotype was observed a handful of times. The chain combines TRBV10-3 with TRBJ2-7, with TRBD1 matching over 10 bases. The germline V gene encodes CDR1 ENHRY and CDR2 SYGVKD. V trimming: 4 bases; J trimming: 7 bases; junction bases outside the gene matches: 13. The CDR3 covers 16 residues. The chain's CDR3 is CAISGGTGTGDREQYF. The CDR3 DNA reads as TGTGCCATCAGTGGGGGGACCGGGACAGGGGATCGAGAGCAGTACTTC.

This clonotype has only a few counts. The chain combines TRBV4-1 with TRBJ1-2; 9 bases line up with TRBD1. V was pared by 3 bases and J by 2 bases, with 4 bases of the junction left unmatched. Germline CDR1 reads MGHRA; CDR2 reads YSYEKL. This CDR3 spans 15 amino acids. CDR3 in DNA: TGCGCCAGCAGCCATTTAGGACAGGGGAACTATGGCTACACCTTC. Residues: CASSHLGQGNYGYTF.

Written as DNA, the CDR3 is TGTGCCAGCAGTACTTCCGAGCCGCGGGAGCAGTACTTC. This translates into CASSTSEPREQYF. The V gene is TRBV6-6, the J gene TRBJ2-7; no reliable D call. V was cut by 5 bases and J by 7 bases, with 15 bases left in between. Germline CDR1 MNHNY, CDR2 SVGAGI (reference sequence). CDR3 length: 13 amino acids.

The rearrangement joins TRBV10-3 to TRBJ1-1; 7 bases agree with TRBD1. With V trimmed by 11 bases and J by 7 bases, 13 bases remained unmatched. In germline, CDR1 is ENHRY, CDR2 SYGVKD. The length of the CDR3 is 13 residues. The CDR3 loop is CAGGRTGEDEAFF. The CDR3 bases are TGTGCCGGGGGAAGGACAGGCGAAGATGAAGCTTTCTTT.

This clonotype was seen a few times. V is TRBV12-3 or TRBV12-4 and J is TRBJ2-1; D remains ambiguous. V was shortened by 0 bases and J by 12 bases, with 9 bases between the two germline ends. The CDR3 spans 12 residues. CDR3 sequence: CASSLALHWQFF. The CDR3 coding sequence is TGTGCCAGCAGTTTAGCGCTCCATTGGCAGTTCTTC.